The present TCR beta chain was sequenced within a study of T cells in Graves' hyperthyroidism and ophthalmopathy. Template material for amplifying TCR beta CDR3 regions consisted of RNA transcripts. RT-PCR in the first round (using the HTBI primer set) targeted the TCR CDR3. TCRdb re-analysed the multiplex PCR reads in MiXCR, keeping a single row per CDR3 protein. The profile shows a few hundred thousand distinct CDR3 sequences, 46% of them singletons. This clonotype showed up many times. Its antigen is as yet unknown. Germline assignment: CDR1 SNHLY and CDR2 FYNNEI. This CDR3 is 11 amino acids long. V lost 6 bases to trimming and J lost 8 bases, with 7 bases between them. Findings of the study overall: The model identified upcoming ophthalmopathy a median approximately seven months ahead of onset. Blood also showed most of the thyroid clonotypes that were expanded above 0.001. Ophthalmopathy was distinguished from stable hyperthyroidism by 13 V-J signatures.

V gene TRBV2 combines with J gene TRBJ1-4, with TRBD1 as a possible D gene (6 bases). Sequenced input: peripheral blood or thyroid tissue (not recorded which). This receptor was obtained from an adult woman with Graves' disease, either hyperthyroidism or ophthalmopathy (not recorded which). The CDR3 loop is CASSTGEKLFF. CDR3 coding DNA: TGTGCCAGCAGCACAGGGGAAAAACTGTTTTTT. The whole variable domain, remainder taken from reference TRBV2 and TRBJ1-4, is EPEVTQTPSHQVTQMGQEVILRCVPISNHLYFYWYRQILGQKVEFLVSFYNNEISEKSEIFDDQFSVERPDGSNFTLKIRSTKLEDSAMYFCASSTGEKLFFGSGTQLSVL.